This T cell receptor beta chain was sequenced for a study of identical twins. Healthy Caucasians alone served as donors. Study-level findings and limits: Conclusions leaned on cross-sectional statistical analysis and did not track the same donors over time. Out-of-frame alpha sequences common to twins exhibited a surplus of low generation probability.

This clonotype was found many times. Its antigen is not identified. TCRdb re-called the 5' RACE reads with MiXCR, one entry per CDR3 protein. The table lists around 290,000 distinct CDR3 sequences, over 8.5% of them singletons. These records were also assigned to another study, of yellow fever vaccine responses in identical twins. That work states: Vaccine-induced T cell responses in twins were reportedly observed to appear partly convergent, partly personalized.

Material: CD8+ T cells sorted from blood. This clonotype originated in a young woman in good health.

This chain's CDR3 is CASSPVGVQGLAEQYF. DNA for the CDR3: TGTGCCAGCAGCCCCGTGGGGGTCCAGGGGCTAGCCGAGCAGTACTTC. J is TRBJ2-7 and V is TRBV12-3 or TRBV12-4, with D perhaps matching TRBD1 (6 bases). V was pared by 6 bases and J by 6 bases, with 24 bases between. There are 16 residues in the CDR3.